This T cell receptor beta chain was identified in a study of T cell changes during pregnancy in multiple sclerosis. Losses at the gene ends were 4 bases for V and 8 bases for J; bases not matched to a gene: 5. Germline CDR1 and CDR2: SGHDT and YYEEEE. The CDR3 runs to 14 residues. Sequenced by immunoSEQ multiplex PCR; TCRdb stores in-frame clones only, minus some. The sample includes over 70,000 clones, roughly 93% seen only once; the top ten take 0.7% to 1%. The rearrangement joins TRBV5-6 to TRBJ2-1, with 11 bases that match TRBD1. This specimen consisted of peripheral blood, obtained in the third trimester of pregnancy. This sequence was found in a female donor with multiple sclerosis, enrolled in a pregnancy study. The CDR3 region is CASSTDRGLYEQFF. CDR3 sequence (DNA): TGTGCCAGCAGCACGGACAGGGGGCTCTATGAGCAGTTCTTC. The full variable domain, completed using reference TRBV5-6 and TRBJ2-1, is DAGVTQSPTHLIKTRGQQVTLRCSPKSGHDTVSWYQQALGQGPQFIFQYYEEEERQRGNFPDRFSGHQFPNYSSELNVNALLLGDSALYLCASSTDRGLYEQFFGPGTRLTVL.